This entry lists 21 T cell receptor beta chains sequenced from one sample in a study of human versus mouse CDR3 diversity and MHC coevolution. Using immunoSEQ multiplex PCR, the repertoire was profiled, and TCRdb retains in-frame clones only, with some absent. Here the sample spans 80,000 or so clones, over 85% being singletons. The material sequenced was naive CD4+ T cells from blood. Specified subset: CD45RO-negative CD62L-positive naive CD4 T cells. The receptor source for this set is a person aged 25 to 75 in good health.

This clone was found once. The V and J genes are TRBV15 and TRBJ2-7; 9 bases line up with TRBD1. The germline V gene encodes CDR1 LNHNV and CDR2 YYDKDF (reference sequence). V lost 1 base and J lost 3; bases outside the gene matches: 4. This CDR3 contains 15 residues. The CDR3 spells CATSRGGTGFYEQYF. DNA of the CDR3: TGTGCCACCAGCAGAGGGGGGACAGGGTTCTACGAGCAGTACTTC.

This clone came up once. The V gene is TRBV9, the J gene TRBJ1-3; D uncertain. V was pared by 0 bases and J by 1 base, with 14 bases between. This CDR3 has 17 residues. Germline V CDR1 and CDR2: SGDLS, YYNGEE. For the CDR3, the DNA is TGTGCCAGCAGCGTAGGTTCCTCCACCACATCTGGAAACACCATATATTTT. Amino acid sequence: CASSVGSSTTSGNTIYF.

CDR3: CASSTGSGPVEAFF. The CDR3 nucleotides are TGTGCCAGCTCAACTGGATCAGGGCCCGTTGAAGCTTTCTTT. The chain combines TRBV18 with TRBJ1-1, with a possible D match to TRBD1 (5 bases). V was shortened by 5 bases and J by 7 bases, with 17 bases between the two germline ends. The germline gives CDR1 KGHSH, CDR2 LQKENI. The CDR3 sequence is 14 residues long.

This CDR3 reads CASSQDRDYNEQFF. The CDR3 nucleotides read TGTGCCAGCAGCCAAGACAGGGACTACAATGAGCAGTTCTTC. The chain joins TRBV4-2 to TRBJ2-1, with a weak D call TRBD1 (5 bases). Germline assignment: CDR1 LGHNA and CDR2 YNFKEQ. The ends were cut back, 0 bases at V and 3 bases at J, with 6 bases in the middle. The CDR3 loop spans 14 amino acids.

The chain is built from TRBV12-5 and TRBJ2-5; 12 nucleotides match TRBD2. Germline trimming cut 0 bases from V and 0 bases from J; bases unmatched to any gene: 11. Germline V gene lookup returns CDR1 LGHNT and CDR2 FRNRAP. The CDR3 runs to 20 residues. This CDR3 is CASGLVPLAGGFRYQETQYF. The DNA for the CDR3 is TGTGCTAGTGGTTTGGTACCACTAGCGGGGGGATTTCGATACCAAGAGACCCAGTACTTC.

The chain employs TRBV7-2 and TRBJ2-7, with TRBD1 matching over 12 bases. Germline V gene lookup returns CDR1 SGHTA and CDR2 FQGNSA. V gave up 7 bases and J gave up 6 bases; unmatched junction bases: 7. The CDR3 covers 14 residues. The CDR3 DNA follows: TGTGCCAGCACCAAGGGACAGGGGGCCGTCGAGCAGTACTTC. Amino acid sequence: CASTKGQGAVEQYF. Together with reference TRBV7-2 and TRBJ2-7, the CDR3 gives the full variable domain: GAGVSQSPSNKVTEKGKDVELRCDPISGHTALYWYRQSLGQGLEFLIYFQGNSAPDKSGLPSDRFSAERTGGSVSTLTIQRTQQEDSAVYLCASTKGQGAVEQYFGPGTRLTVT.

Written as DNA, the CDR3 is TGTGCCAGCAGTGACCAGGGTGCGAGCTATGGCTACACCTTC. It specifies CASSDQGASYGYTF. The V call is TRBV2, the J call TRBJ1-2; weak D call: TRBD1 (5 bases). Germline V CDR1 and CDR2: SNHLY, FYNNEI. The CDR3 is 14 residues long. V lost 3 bases to trimming and J lost 4 bases, with 12 bases between them.

CDR3 DNA sequence: TGTGCCAGCAGTGGGGACAGCAATTTCCTAGCCAAAAACATTCAGTACTTC. Its protein product is CASSGDSNFLAKNIQYF. The chain employs TRBV25-1 and TRBJ2-4; 7 nucleotides agree with TRBD1. Germline V gene sequence: CDR1 MGHDK, CDR2 SYGVNS. The trim removed 4 bases at V and 0 bases at J, leaving 9 bases unmatched. This CDR3 is 17 amino acids long.

V gene TRBV7-8 combines with J gene TRBJ1-6, with 9 bases fitting TRBD1. Trimming at V came to 5 bases and at J to 9 bases, leaving 8 bases not matched to a gene. Germline-derived CDR1 and CDR2 are SGHVS and FQNEAQ. This CDR3 region has 15 residues. DNA for the CDR3: TGTGCCAGCAGCCCAACAGGGGGCCTGCGTTCACCCCTCCACTTT. Its translation: CASSPTGGLRSPLHF.

The V gene is TRBV5-6, the J gene TRBJ1-5; 9 positions agree with TRBD1. The CDR3 extends over 18 amino acids. The trim removed 9 bases at V and 3 bases at J, leaving 19 bases unmatched. CDR1 is SGHDT, CDR2 YYEEEE, per germline. The CDR3 loop is CANSFRDRALSSNQPQHF. The CDR3 bases are TGTGCCAACAGTTTCCGGGACAGGGCCTTGTCTTCCAATCAGCCCCAGCATTTT.

The chain recombines TRBV28 with TRBJ2-7, with 9 positions matching TRBD2. The CDR3 is 16 residues long. V was pared by 4 bases and J by 2 bases, with 9 bases of the junction left unmatched. Germline lookup yields CDR1 MDHEN and CDR2 SYDVKM. CDR3 DNA: TGTGCCAGCAGTTGGACGGGAGCGGGAGGAACCTACGAGCAGTACTTC. It codes for CASSWTGAGGTYEQYF.

CDR3 nucleotide sequence: TGTGCCTGGACTCAATTGACAGGGTTTCTCAGCAACACCATATATTTT. This sequence encodes CAWTQLTGFLSNTIYF. The chain employs TRBV30 and TRBJ1-3; the match to TRBD1 covers 7 bases. The CDR3 runs to 16 residues. V shed 4 bases, J shed 7 bases, and the junction held 16 bases outside the gene matches. Per the germline V gene, CDR1 is GTSNPN and CDR2 is SVGIG (reference sequence).

The chain has TRBV5-1 and TRBJ2-1; TRBD1 aligns across 8 bases. Per the germline V gene, CDR1 is SGHRS and CDR2 is YFSETQ. The CDR3 has 16 residues. Unmatched junction bases numbered 7, after V lost 2 bases and J lost 3 bases. The CDR3 sequence: CASSFLTGTGYNEQFF. CDR3 nucleotide sequence: TGCGCCAGCAGCTTTCTAACGGGGACAGGCTACAATGAGCAGTTCTTC.

The chain joins TRBV5-1 to TRBJ2-1; a possible D gene is TRBD2 (7 bases). The CDR3 has 17 amino acids. Germline V gene sequence: CDR1 SGHRS, CDR2 YFSETQ. The V and J ends lost 3 bases and 2 bases respectively, with 18 bases between them. CDR3 in DNA: TGCGCCAGCAGCTACCCCCGGGGGGCCAGCGCCTACAATGAGCAGTTCTTC. Translating it yields CASSYPRGASAYNEQFF. The full variable domain, in which reference TRBV5-1 and TRBJ2-1 provide the parts outside the CDR3, is KAGVTQTPRYLIKTRGQQVTLSCSPISGHRSVSWYQQTPGQGLQFLFEYFSETQRNKGNFPGRFSGRQFSNSRSEMNVSTLELGDSALYLCASSYPRGASAYNEQFFGPGTRLTVL.

This chain connects TRBV6-1 to TRBJ1-5, with D maybe TRBD1 (6 bases). The CDR3 is made up of 19 amino acids. V was trimmed by 4 bases and J by 0 bases, leaving 22 bases between them. Germline V lookup: CDR1 MNHNS, CDR2 SASEGT. The CDR3 nucleotides read TGTGCCAGCAGTGGACGATCGACTGGGACACTCGATAGCAATCAGCCCCAGCATTTT. It specifies CASSGRSTGTLDSNQPQHF.

CDR3 DNA sequence: TGCAGCGTTGTGCCACTAGCGGGAGTGTCCTACGAGCAGTACTTC. Its translation is CSVVPLAGVSYEQYF. The chain uses TRBV29-1 and TRBJ2-7, with 11 bases aligning to TRBD2. V trimming: 4 bases; J trimming: 1 base; junction bases outside the gene matches: 6. Germline assignment: CDR1 SQVTM and CDR2 ANQGSEA. The CDR3 spans 15 residues.

The genes are TRBV7-8 and TRBJ1-1; 7 positions agree with TRBD1. The CDR3 length is 14 residues. The V segment lost 5 bases and the J segment 1 base; nucleotides outside the gene matches: 4. Germline CDR1 and CDR2: SGHVS and FQNEAQ. The CDR3 loop is CASSPGTANTEAFF. CDR3 nucleotide sequence: TGTGCCAGCAGCCCCGGGACAGCGAACACTGAAGCTTTCTTT.

The V and J genes are TRBV18 and TRBJ2-7, with D perhaps TRBD1 (6 bases). The CDR3 loop spans 20 amino acids. V was cut by 0 bases and J by 0 bases, with 24 bases left in between. The V gene's germline CDR1 is KGHSH and CDR2 LQKENI. CDR3 residues: CASSPPRWQGIRGTSYEQYF. The CDR3 DNA follows: TGTGCCAGCTCACCACCGAGGTGGCAGGGGATTCGCGGAACCTCCTACGAGCAGTACTTC.

This clone was seen only a few times. The chain couples TRBV7-9 to TRBJ1-1; D is unclear. Deletions cut 1 base from V and 6 bases from J, with 6 bases between. The CDR3 is made up of 12 amino acids. The germline gives CDR1 SEHNR, CDR2 FQNEAQ (reference sequence). CDR3 residues: CASSLVSAEAFF. The CDR3, as DNA: TGTGCCAGCAGCTTAGTCTCGGCTGAAGCTTTCTTT.

This sequence joins TRBV29-1 and TRBJ1-4; no reliable D call. The CDR3 sequence is 12 residues long. Germline lookup yields CDR1 SQVTM and CDR2 ANQGSEA. V was cut by 8 bases and J by 2 bases, with 9 bases left in between. CDR3 in DNA: TGCAGCTTCGAACAGACTAATGAAAAACTGTTTTTT. It is translated as CSFEQTNEKLFF.

This chain connects TRBV7-3 to TRBJ2-2; D gene uncertain. With 5 bases removed from V and 3 bases from J, the gap between germline ends came to 10 bases. CDR3 length equals 14 residues. The germline V gene has CDR1 SGHTA and CDR2 FQGTGA. CDR3 nucleotides: TGTGCCAGCAGCCGCAGGCGTGACACCGGGGAGCTGTTTTTT. This encodes CASSRRRDTGELFF.